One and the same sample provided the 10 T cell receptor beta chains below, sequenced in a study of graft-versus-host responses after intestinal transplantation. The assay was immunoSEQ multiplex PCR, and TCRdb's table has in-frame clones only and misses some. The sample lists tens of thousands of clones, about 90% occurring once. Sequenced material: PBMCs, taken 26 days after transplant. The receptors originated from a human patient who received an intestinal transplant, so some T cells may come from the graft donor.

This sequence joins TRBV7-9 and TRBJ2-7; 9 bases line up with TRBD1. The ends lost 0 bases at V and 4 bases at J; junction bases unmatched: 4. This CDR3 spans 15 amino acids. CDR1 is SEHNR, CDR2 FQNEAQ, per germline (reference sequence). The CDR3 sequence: CASSLAQGAFYEQYV. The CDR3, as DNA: TGTGCCAGCAGCTTAGCACAGGGGGCTTTTTACGAGCAGTACGTC.

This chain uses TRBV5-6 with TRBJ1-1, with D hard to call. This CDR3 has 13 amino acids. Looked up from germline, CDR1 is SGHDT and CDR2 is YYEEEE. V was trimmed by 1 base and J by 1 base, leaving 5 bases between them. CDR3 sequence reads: CASSLRGNTEAFF. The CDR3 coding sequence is TGTGCCAGCAGCTTGCGCGGGAACACTGAAGCTTTCTTT.

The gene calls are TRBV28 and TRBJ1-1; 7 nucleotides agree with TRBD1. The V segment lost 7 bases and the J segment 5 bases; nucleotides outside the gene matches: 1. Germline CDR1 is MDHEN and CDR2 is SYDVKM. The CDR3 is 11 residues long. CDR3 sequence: CASTGGTEAFF. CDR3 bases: TGTGCCAGCACAGGGGGAACTGAAGCTTTCTTT.

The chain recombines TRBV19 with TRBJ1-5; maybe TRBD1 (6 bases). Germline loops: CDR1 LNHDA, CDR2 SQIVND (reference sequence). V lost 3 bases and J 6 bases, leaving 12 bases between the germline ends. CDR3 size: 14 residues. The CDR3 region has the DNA TGTGCCAGTAGTATGGGGGGGCAGAGTCAGCCCCAGCATTTT. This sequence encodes CASSMGGQSQPQHF.

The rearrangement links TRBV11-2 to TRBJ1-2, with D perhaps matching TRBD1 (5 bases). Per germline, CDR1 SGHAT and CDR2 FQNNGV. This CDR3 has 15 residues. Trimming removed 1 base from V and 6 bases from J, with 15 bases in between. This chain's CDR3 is CASSLGGRAVDGYTF. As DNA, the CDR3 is TGTGCCAGCAGCTTAGGGGGCAGGGCGGTGGATGGCTACACCTTC.

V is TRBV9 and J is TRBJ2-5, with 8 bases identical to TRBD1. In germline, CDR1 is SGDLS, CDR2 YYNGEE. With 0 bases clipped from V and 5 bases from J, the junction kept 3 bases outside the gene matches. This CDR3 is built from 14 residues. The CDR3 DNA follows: TGTGCCAGCAGCGTAGGGACAGGGTTGGAGACCCAGTACTTC. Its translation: CASSVGTGLETQYF. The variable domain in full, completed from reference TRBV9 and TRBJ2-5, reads DSGVTQTPKHLITATGQRVTLRCSPRSGDLSVYWYQQSLDQGLQFLIQYYNGEERAKGNILERFSAQQFPDLHSELNLSSLELGDSALYFCASSVGTGLETQYFGPGTRLLVL.

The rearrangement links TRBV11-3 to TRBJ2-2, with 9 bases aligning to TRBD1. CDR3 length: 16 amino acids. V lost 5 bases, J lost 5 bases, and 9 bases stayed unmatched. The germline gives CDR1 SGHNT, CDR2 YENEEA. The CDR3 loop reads CASSPPPGQGTGELFF. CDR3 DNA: TGTGCCAGCAGCCCTCCCCCGGGACAGGGAACCGGGGAGCTGTTTTTT.

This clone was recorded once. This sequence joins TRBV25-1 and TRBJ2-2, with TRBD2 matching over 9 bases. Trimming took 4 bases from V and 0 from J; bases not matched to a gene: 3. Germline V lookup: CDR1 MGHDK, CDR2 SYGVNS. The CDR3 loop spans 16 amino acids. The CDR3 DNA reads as TGTGCCAGCAGTGCACCTAGCGGGACGAACACCGGGGAGCTGTTTTTT. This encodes CASSAPSGTNTGELFF.

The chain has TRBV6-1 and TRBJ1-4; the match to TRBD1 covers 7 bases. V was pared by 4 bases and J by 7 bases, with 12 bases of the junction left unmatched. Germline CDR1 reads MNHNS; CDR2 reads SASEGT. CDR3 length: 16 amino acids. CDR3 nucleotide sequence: TGTGCCAGCAGTGGCAAAACAGGGGTTATAGGTGAAAAACTGTTTTTT. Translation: CASSGKTGVIGEKLFF.

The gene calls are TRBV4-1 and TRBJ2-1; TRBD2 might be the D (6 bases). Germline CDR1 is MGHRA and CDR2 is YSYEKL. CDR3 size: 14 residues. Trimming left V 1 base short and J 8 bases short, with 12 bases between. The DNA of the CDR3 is TGCGCCAGCAGCCAAGGACTAGGGGCGTATGAGCAGTTCTTC. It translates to CASSQGLGAYEQFF.